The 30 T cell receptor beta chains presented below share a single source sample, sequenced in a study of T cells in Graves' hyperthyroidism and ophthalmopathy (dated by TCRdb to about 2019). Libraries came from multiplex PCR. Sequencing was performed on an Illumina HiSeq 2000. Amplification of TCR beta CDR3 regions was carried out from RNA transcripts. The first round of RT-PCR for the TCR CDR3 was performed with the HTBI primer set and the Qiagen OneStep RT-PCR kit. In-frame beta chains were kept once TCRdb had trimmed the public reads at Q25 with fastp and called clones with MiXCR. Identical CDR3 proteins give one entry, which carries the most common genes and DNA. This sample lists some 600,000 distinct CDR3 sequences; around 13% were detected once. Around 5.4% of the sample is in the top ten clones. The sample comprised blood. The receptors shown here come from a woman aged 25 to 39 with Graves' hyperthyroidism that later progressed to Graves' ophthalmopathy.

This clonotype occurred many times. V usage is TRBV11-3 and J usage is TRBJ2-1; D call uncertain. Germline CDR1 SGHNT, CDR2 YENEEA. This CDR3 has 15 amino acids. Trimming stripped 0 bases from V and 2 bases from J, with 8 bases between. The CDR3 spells CASSLDPSPYNEQFF. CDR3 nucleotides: TGTGCCAGCAGCTTAGATCCCTCTCCCTACAATGAGCAGTTCTTC.

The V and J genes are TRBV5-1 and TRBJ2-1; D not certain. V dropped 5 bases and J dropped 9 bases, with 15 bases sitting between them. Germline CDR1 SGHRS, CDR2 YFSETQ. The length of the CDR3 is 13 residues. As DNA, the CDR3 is TGCGCCAGCAGAATCCTCTCCTCAGGTGAGCAGTTCTTC. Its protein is CASRILSSGEQFF.

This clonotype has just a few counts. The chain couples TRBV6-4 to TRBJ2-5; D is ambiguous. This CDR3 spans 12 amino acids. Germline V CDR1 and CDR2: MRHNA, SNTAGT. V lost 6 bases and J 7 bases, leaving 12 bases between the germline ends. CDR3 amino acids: CASRPPLGTQYF. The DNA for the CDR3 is TGTGCCAGCAGGCCCCCCTTGGGGACCCAGTACTTC.

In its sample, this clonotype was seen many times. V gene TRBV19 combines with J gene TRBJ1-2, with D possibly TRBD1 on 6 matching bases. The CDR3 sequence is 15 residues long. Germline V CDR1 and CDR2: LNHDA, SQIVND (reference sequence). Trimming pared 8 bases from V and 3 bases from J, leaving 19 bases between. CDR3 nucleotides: TGTGCCAGTCTGCGCAGCAGGGACACAGACTATGGCTACACCTTC. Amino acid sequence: CASLRSRDTDYGYTF.

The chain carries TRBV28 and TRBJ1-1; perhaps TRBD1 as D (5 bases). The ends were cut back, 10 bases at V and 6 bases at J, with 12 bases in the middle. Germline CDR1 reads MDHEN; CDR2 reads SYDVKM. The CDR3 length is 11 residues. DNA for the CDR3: TGTGCCATTAAACGGGGGGCTGAAGCTTTCTTT. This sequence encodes CAIKRGAEAFF. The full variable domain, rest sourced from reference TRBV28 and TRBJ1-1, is DVKVTQSSRYLVKRTGEKVFLECVQDMDHENMFWYRQDPGLGLRLIYFSYDVKMKEKGDIPEGYSVSREKKERFSLILESASTNQTSMYLCAIKRGAEAFFGQGTRLTVV.

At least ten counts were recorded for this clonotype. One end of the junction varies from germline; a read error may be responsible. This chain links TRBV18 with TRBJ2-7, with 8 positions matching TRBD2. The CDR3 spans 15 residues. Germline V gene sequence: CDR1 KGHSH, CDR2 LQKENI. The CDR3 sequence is CASSPPGRASDEQYF. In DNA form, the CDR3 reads TGTGCCAGCTCACCACCCGGGAGGGCCTCCGACGAGCAGTACTTC.

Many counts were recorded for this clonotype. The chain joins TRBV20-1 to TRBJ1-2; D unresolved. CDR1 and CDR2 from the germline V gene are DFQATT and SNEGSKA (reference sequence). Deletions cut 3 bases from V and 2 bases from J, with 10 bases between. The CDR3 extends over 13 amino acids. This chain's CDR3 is CSASEGTNYGYTF. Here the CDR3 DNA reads TGCAGTGCTAGTGAAGGAACAAACTATGGCTACACCTTC.

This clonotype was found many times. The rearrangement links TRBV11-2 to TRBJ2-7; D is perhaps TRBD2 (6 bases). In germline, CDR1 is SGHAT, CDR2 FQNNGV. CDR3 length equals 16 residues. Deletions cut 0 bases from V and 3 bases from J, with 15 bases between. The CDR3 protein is CASSLDPLGLLYEQYF. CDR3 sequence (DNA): TGTGCCAGCAGCTTAGACCCCCTTGGACTACTCTACGAGCAGTACTTC.

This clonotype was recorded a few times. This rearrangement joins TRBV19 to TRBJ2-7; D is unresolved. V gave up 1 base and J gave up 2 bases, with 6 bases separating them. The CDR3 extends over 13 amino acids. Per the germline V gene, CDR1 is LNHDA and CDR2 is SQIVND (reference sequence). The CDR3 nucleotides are TGTGCCAGTAGTATAGGGGTCCCCTACGAGCAGTACTTC. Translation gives CASSIGVPYEQYF.

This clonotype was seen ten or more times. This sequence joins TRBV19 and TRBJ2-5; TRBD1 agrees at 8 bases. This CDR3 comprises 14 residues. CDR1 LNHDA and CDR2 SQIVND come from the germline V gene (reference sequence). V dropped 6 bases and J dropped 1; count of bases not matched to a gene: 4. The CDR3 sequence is CASRDRGFQETQYF. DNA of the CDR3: TGTGCCAGTAGAGACAGGGGATTCCAAGAGACCCAGTACTTC.

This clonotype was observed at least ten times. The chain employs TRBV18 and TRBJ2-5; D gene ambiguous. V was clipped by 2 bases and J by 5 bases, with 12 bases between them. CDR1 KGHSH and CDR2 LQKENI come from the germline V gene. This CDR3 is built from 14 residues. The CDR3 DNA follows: TGTGCCAGCTCACCAAGCCCCGCCTCCGAGACCCAGTACTTC. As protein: CASSPSPASETQYF.

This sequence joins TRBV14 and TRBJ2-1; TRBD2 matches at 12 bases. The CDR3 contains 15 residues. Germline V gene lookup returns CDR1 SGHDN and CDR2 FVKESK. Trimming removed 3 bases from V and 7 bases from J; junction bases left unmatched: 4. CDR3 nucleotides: TGTGCCAGCAGCCAGCAACTAGCGGGAGGAAATGAGCAGTTCTTC. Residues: CASSQQLAGGNEQFF.

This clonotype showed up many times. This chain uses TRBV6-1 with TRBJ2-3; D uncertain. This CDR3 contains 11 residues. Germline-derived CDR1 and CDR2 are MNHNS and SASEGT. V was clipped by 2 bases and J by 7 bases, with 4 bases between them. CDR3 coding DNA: TGTGCCAGCAGTGAACAAAATACGCAGTATTTT. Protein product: CASSEQNTQYF.

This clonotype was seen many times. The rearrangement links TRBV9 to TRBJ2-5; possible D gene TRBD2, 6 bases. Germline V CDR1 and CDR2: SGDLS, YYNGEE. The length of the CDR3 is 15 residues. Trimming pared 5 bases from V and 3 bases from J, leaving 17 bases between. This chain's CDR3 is CASSLWGLNKETQYF. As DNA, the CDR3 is TGTGCCAGCAGTTTATGGGGACTCAACAAAGAGACCCAGTACTTC.

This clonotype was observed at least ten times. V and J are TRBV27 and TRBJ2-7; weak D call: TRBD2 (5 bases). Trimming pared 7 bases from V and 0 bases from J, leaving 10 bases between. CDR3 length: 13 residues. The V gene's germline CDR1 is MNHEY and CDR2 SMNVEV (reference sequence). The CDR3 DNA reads TGTGCCAGCAATCGGGAAAACTCCTACGAGCAGTACTTC. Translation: CASNRENSYEQYF.

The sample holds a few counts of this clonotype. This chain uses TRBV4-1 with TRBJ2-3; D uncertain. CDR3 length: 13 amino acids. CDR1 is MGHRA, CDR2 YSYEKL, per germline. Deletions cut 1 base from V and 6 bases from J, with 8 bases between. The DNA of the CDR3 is TGCGCCAGCAGCCAAGTTTATAGTGATACGCAGTATTTT. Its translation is CASSQVYSDTQYF.

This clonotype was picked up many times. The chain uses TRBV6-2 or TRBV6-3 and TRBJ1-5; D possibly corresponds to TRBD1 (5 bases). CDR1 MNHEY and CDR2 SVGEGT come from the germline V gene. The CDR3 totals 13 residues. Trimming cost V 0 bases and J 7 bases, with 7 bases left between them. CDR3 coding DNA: TGTGCCAGCAGTTACTCGGGGACGCAGCCCCAGCATTTT. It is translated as CASSYSGTQPQHF.

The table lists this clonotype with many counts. CDR3 DNA: TGCGCCAGCAGCGGGCGACAGGGGGTGGTCCCTGAAGCTTTCTTT. Translating it yields CASSGRQGVVPEAFF. V and J are TRBV5-1 and TRBJ1-1; 9 bases align to TRBD1. Germline values: CDR1 SGHRS, CDR2 YFSETQ. The CDR3 runs 15 residues. Trimming cost V 4 bases and J 6 bases; bases outside gene matches: 10.

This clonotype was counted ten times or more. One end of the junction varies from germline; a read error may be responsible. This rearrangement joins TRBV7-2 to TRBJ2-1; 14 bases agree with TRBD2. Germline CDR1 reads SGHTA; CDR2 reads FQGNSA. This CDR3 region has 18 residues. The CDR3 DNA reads TGTGCCAGTAGCTTAGAGGGACTAGCGGGAGTAATCTACAATGAGCAGTTCTTC. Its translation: CASSLEGLAGVIYNEQFF.

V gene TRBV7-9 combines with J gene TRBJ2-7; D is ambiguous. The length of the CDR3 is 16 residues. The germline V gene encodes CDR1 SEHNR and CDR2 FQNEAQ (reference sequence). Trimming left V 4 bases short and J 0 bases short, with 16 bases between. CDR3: CASSSPVGLSSYEQYF. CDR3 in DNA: TGTGCCAGCAGCTCCCCCGTGGGGTTGAGCTCCTACGAGCAGTACTTC.

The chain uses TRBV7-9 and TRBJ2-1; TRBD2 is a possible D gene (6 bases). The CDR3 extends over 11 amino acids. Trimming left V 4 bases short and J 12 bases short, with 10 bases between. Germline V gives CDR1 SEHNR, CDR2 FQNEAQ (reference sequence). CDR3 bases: TGTGCCAGCAGCTGGGGACTGGGGCAGTTCTTC. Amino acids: CASSWGLGQFF.

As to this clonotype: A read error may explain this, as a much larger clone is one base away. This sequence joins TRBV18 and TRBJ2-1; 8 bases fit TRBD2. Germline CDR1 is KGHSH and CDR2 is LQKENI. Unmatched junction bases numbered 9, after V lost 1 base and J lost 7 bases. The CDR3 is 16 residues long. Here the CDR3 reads CASSPQGPAGVNEQFF. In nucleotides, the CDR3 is TGTGCCAGCTCACCACAGGGTCCAGCGGGAGTGAATGAGCAGTTCTTC.

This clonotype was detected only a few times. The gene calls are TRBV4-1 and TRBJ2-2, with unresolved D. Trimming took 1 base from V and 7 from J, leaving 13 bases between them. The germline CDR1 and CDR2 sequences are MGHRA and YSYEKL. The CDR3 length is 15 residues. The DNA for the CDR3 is TGCGCCAGCAGCCAAGGCGCGGAGAAGGGCGGGGAGCTGTTTTTT. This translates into CASSQGAEKGGELFF.

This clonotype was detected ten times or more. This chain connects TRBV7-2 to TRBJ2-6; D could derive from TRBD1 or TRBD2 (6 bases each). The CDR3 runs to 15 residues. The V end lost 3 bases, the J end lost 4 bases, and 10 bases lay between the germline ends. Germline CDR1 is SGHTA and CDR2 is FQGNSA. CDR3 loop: CASSFGGIGANVLTF. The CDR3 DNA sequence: TGTGCCAGCAGCTTCGGGGGCATAGGGGCCAACGTCCTGACTTTC.

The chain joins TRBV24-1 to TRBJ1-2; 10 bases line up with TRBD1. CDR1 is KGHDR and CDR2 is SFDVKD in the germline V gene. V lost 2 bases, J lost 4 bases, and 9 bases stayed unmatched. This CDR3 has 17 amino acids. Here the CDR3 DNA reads TGTGCCACCAGTGATTCTTCCGGGACAGGGGATCGCTATGGCTACACCTTC. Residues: CATSDSSGTGDRYGYTF.

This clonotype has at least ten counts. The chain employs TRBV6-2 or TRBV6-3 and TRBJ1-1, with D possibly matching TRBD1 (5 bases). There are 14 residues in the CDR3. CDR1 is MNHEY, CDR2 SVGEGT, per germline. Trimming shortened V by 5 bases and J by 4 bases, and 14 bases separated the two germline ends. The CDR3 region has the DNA TGTGCCAGCAGTCCAACCAGGGCAGGCACTGAAGCTTTCTTT. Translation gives CASSPTRAGTEAFF.

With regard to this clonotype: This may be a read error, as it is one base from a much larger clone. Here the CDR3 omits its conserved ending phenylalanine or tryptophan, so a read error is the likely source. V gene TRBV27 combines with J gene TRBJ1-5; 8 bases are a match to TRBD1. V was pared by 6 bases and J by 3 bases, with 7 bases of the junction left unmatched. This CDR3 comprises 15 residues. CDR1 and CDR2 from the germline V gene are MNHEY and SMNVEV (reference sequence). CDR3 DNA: TGTGCCAGCAGGCAGGGGGCGGATTTCAATCAGCCCCAGCATCTT. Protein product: CASRQGADFNQPQHL.

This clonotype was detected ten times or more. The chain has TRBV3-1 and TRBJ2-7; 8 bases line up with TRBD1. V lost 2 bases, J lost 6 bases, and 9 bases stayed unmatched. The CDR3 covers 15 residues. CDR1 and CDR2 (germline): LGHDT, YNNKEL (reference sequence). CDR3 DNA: TGTGCCAGCAGCCAATCGCTCCAGGGGGCGAGCGAGCAGTACTTC. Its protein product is CASSQSLQGASEQYF.

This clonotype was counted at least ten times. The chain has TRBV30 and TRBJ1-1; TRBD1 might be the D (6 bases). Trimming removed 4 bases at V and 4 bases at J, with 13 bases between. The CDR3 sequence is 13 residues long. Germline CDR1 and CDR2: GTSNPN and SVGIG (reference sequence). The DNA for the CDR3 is TGTGCCTGGACCCGGGGGGCTGGCACTGAAGCTTTCTTT. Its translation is CAWTRGAGTEAFF.

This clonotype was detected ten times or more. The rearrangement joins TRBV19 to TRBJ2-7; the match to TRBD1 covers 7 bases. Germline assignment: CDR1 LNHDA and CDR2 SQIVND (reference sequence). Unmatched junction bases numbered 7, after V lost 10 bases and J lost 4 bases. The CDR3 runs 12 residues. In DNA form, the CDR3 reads TGTGCCACCTCGACAGGGATGTACGAGCAGTACTTC. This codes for CATSTGMYEQYF.